This T cell receptor (beta chain) was recorded in a study of regulatory T cells in long-lasting Graves disease. Study-wide context: Patients with persistent Graves' disease had over 5 years of antithyroid drugs and persistent TSH receptor antibodies.

A remark on this clonotype: What it recognizes is unknown.

For TCR beta, libraries came from iRepertoire HTBI primers and Arm-PCR of CDR3 regions. In the authors' workflow: Across the samples, identification revealed roughly 56 TRBV and more than twelve TRBJ segments. TCRdb itself ran the multiplex PCR reads through MiXCR, one entry per CDR3 protein. The V and J calls were not made by the authors but by TCRdb's processing. The sample shows roughly 400,000 distinct CDR3 sequences, roughly a fifth of them seen only once. Study observations and caveats: Sample size, which was small, may have reduced accuracy.

Time point reported: persistent/refractory GD, antithyroid drugs over 5 years with positive TRAb. The TCR library used RNA extracted from PBMCs. Patients hailed from an endocrinology department in Xi'an, China. This TCR came from a female donor with Graves disease. The sequences come from peripheral blood mononuclear cells (PBMCs), collected when the disease was refractory, from a patient treated with antithyroid drugs.

In nucleotides, the CDR3 is TGTGCCAGCAGTTTAAGAGCGGCCGGGAAAAACATTCAGTACTTC. Protein sequence: CASSLRAAGKNIQYF. The chain combines TRBV27 with TRBJ2-4, with a tentative D call TRBD2 (5 bases). Trimming cost V 2 bases and J 4 bases, with 12 bases left between them. Germline values: CDR1 MNHEY, CDR2 SMNVEV (reference sequence). This CDR3 is built from 15 residues.